These 17 T cell receptor beta chains were sequenced from one sample in a study of glioma-infiltrating T cells after dendritic cell vaccination. As for time point: after dendritic cell vaccination, including at tumor progression/relapse. Sequencing was performed with immunoSEQ multiplex PCR; in TCRdb, only in-frame clones are kept and a portion is missing. Of 80,000 to 95,000 clones listed, less than 85% are singletons. The sample here was blood, taken after dendritic cell vaccination. The receptors derive from a human donor with glioblastoma.

The rearrangement joins TRBV28 to TRBJ1-3, with D perhaps matching TRBD1 (5 bases). The CDR3 has 13 amino acids. Germline CDR1 and CDR2: MDHEN and SYDVKM. V shed 7 bases and J shed 1 base, with 8 bases lying between them. The CDR3 region is CASNQGSGNTIYF. The CDR3 DNA reads TGTGCCAGCAACCAGGGTTCTGGAAACACCATATATTTT.

The V gene is TRBV30, the J gene TRBJ1-2; D unresolved. The V gene's germline CDR1 is GTSNPN and CDR2 SVGIG (reference sequence). CDR3 length equals 14 residues. The ends were cut back, 0 bases at V and 8 bases at J, with 16 bases in the middle. The CDR3 DNA is TGTGCCTGGAGTGTAAACAGCCTTTCGGGAGGCTACACCTTC. It specifies CAWSVNSLSGGYTF.

The CDR3 reads CAISRTSGTTYNEQFF. The CDR3 DNA is TGTGCCATCAGTCGGACTAGCGGGACCACCTACAATGAGCAGTTCTTC. This chain joins TRBV10-3 and TRBJ2-1; 12 bases match TRBD2. With 5 bases clipped from V and 2 bases from J, the junction kept 4 bases outside the gene matches. Germline V lookup: CDR1 ENHRY, CDR2 SYGVKD. The CDR3 extends over 16 amino acids.

This rearrangement joins TRBV9 to TRBJ1-5; no reliable D call. Germline values: CDR1 SGDLS, CDR2 YYNGEE. The length of the CDR3 is 19 residues. V was cut by 3 bases and J by 4 bases, with 26 bases left in between. CDR3 nucleotides: TGTGCCAGCAGCGCCTTTTCCTCATCGGTGGTGGTTGCTAATCAGCCCCAGCATTTT. Protein product: CASSAFSSSVVVANQPQHF.

The CDR3 DNA reads TGTGCCAGCAGCCCACCGACTAGCGGGGCCTCCTACGAGCAGTACTTC. This codes for CASSPPTSGASYEQYF. V gene TRBV7-9 combines with J gene TRBJ2-7; 11 nucleotides agree with TRBD2. Germline CDR1 SEHNR, CDR2 FQNEAQ (reference sequence). The CDR3 covers 16 residues. The V gene end was trimmed by 5 bases and the J gene end by 0 bases; junction bases not matched to a gene: 6. Using reference TRBV7-9 and TRBJ2-7 for the parts outside the CDR3, the full variable domain is DTGVSQNPRHKITKRGQNVTFRCDPISEHNRLYWYRQTLGQGPEFLTYFQNEAQLEKSRLLSDRFSAERPKGSFSTLEIQRTEQGDSAMYLCASSPPTSGASYEQYFGPGTRLTVT.

V and J are TRBV7-8 and TRBJ2-7; 9 bases are a match to TRBD1. V lost 5 bases and J lost 6; bases outside the gene matches: 8. The V gene's germline CDR1 is SGHVS and CDR2 FQNEAQ. The CDR3 runs to 14 residues. The CDR3 DNA reads TGTGCCAGCAGCGTGGACAGGGGCCTCCTCGAGCAGTACTTC. Translated: CASSVDRGLLEQYF.

The CDR3 DNA follows: TGTGCCAGCTCACCGGCGGGGGGCGGTTCCTACGAGCAGTACTTC. Its translation: CASSPAGGGSYEQYF. The V gene is TRBV18, the J gene TRBJ2-7; 8 nucleotides align to TRBD2. V trimming: 3 bases; J trimming: 1 base; junction bases outside the gene matches: 5. The CDR3 consists of 15 residues. CDR1 and CDR2 (germline): KGHSH, LQKENI.

This chain uses TRBV5-1 with TRBJ2-3; 9 bases are shared with TRBD1. The CDR3 is 17 residues long. Losses at the gene ends were 0 bases for V and 4 bases for J; bases not matched to a gene: 9. CDR1 SGHRS and CDR2 YFSETQ come from the germline V gene. This chain's CDR3 is CASSLALQGAGADTQYF. DNA for the CDR3: TGCGCCAGCAGCTTGGCCTTACAGGGGGCCGGAGCAGATACGCAGTATTTT.

The chain employs TRBV7-6 and TRBJ2-2; D gene unclear. Germline assignment: CDR1 SGHVS and CDR2 FNYEAQ. Trimming shortened V by 4 bases and J by 6 bases, and 12 bases separated the two germline ends. The CDR3 is 14 residues long. The DNA for the CDR3 is TGTGCCAGCAGCTCCGCAGGCGCCGCCGGGGAGCTGTTTTTT. Amino acids: CASSSAGAAGELFF.

The chain employs TRBV7-9 and TRBJ1-2; D is ambiguous. The CDR3 is 12 residues long. CDR1 is SEHNR and CDR2 is FQNEAQ in the germline V gene (reference sequence). V was clipped by 2 bases and J by 6 bases, with 7 bases between them. In DNA form, the CDR3 reads TGTGCCAGCAGCTTACCCTTCCATGGCTACACCTTC. Residues: CASSLPFHGYTF.

This clone occurred once. V and J are TRBV6-5 and TRBJ1-2; 12 nucleotides match TRBD1. CDR1 is MNHEY, CDR2 SVGAGI, per germline. This CDR3 is 15 amino acids long. Trimming removed 6 bases from V and 2 bases from J; junction bases left unmatched: 4. In DNA, the CDR3 is TGTGCCAGCAGGGGGGACAGGGGGCCGAACTATGGCTACACCTTC. It specifies CASRGDRGPNYGYTF.

The J gene is TRBJ2-1, the V gene TRBV5-1; the D gene is possibly TRBD2 (6 bases). Germline CDR1 reads SGHRS; CDR2 reads YFSETQ. The ends were cut back, 8 bases at V and 2 bases at J, with 17 bases in the middle. The CDR3 covers 15 residues. CDR3 sequence: CASRASVSTYNEQFF. DNA of the CDR3: TGCGCCAGTCGAGCTAGCGTCAGTACCTACAATGAGCAGTTCTTC.

The rearrangement uses TRBV10-2 and TRBJ1-2, with 9 bases identical to TRBD1. Trimming at V came to 6 bases and at J to 4 bases, leaving 3 bases not matched to a gene. Germline V CDR1 and CDR2: WSHSY, SAAADI. CDR3 length equals 13 residues. Here the CDR3 DNA reads TGCGCCAGCAGGGACAGGGGAAGCTATGGCTACACCTTC. Translating gives CASRDRGSYGYTF.

The V and J genes are TRBV6-5 and TRBJ2-1, with TRBD1 identical over 7 bases. The germline V gene encodes CDR1 MNHEY and CDR2 SVGAGI. The CDR3 runs to 14 residues. V lost 5 bases, J lost 6 bases, and 7 bases stayed unmatched. CDR3 amino acids: CASSPRDSLNEQFF. CDR3 sequence (DNA): TGTGCCAGCAGTCCCCGGGACAGCCTCAATGAGCAGTTCTTC.

There are a few counts of this clone. The CDR3 DNA is TGTGCCAGCAGTGAAGGGACAGGGGGACTAGATGGTGAGCAGTTCTTC. It is translated as CASSEGTGGLDGEQFF. This rearrangement joins TRBV2 to TRBJ2-1; 10 bases line up with TRBD1. CDR3 length: 16 amino acids. V dropped 1 base and J dropped 9; count of bases not matched to a gene: 9. Germline V gives CDR1 SNHLY, CDR2 FYNNEI.

The chain uses TRBV14 and TRBJ1-2; D is unresolved. The germline V gene encodes CDR1 SGHDN and CDR2 FVKESK. Between the trimmed V and J ends, which lost 0 bases and 8 bases, there was a span of 10 bases. The CDR3 spans 13 residues. The CDR3 loop is CASSQELRGGYTF. CDR3 coding DNA: TGTGCCAGCAGCCAAGAGCTCCGAGGGGGCTACACCTTC.

This sequence joins TRBV5-1 and TRBJ2-4; tentatively, D is TRBD1 (6 bases). Germline-derived CDR1 and CDR2 are SGHRS and YFSETQ. V shed 4 bases and J shed 7 bases, with 12 bases lying between them. This CDR3 is built from 13 residues. CDR3: CASSKQGTNIQYF. The CDR3 bases are TGCGCCAGCAGCAAACAGGGAACGAACATTCAGTACTTC.